The clone carrying this TCR beta chain was seen only a few times. As yet, its antigen is unknown. TCRdb reprocessed the RT-PCR reads via MiXCR and lists one record per CDR3 protein. Among about 540,000 distinct CDR3 sequences, 12% to 15% were seen once, and the ten largest hold over 8.5%. This record comes from a study of response to subunit inactivated influenza vaccine. Study-wide findings and caveats: After each seasonal influenza vaccination, few new T cells are recruited, the authors suggested.

The material sequenced was PBMCs from blood, taken about 13 days after vaccination. The origin of this receptor is a man aged 50-60 years who received an inactivated influenza vaccine.

For the CDR3, the DNA is TGTGCCAGCTCACCTCGACAGGGGCATGGCTACACCTTC. Protein sequence: CASSPRQGHGYTF. This chain uses TRBV18 with TRBJ1-2, with 8 bases that match TRBD1. Germline V lookup: CDR1 KGHSH, CDR2 LQKENI. The CDR3 covers 13 residues. The trim removed 3 bases at V and 6 bases at J, leaving 3 bases unmatched.